This T cell receptor beta chain derives from a study of immune cell composition in non-small cell lung cancer. Study observations and caveats: Tumour-associated clones >0.5% occurred in 33% of adenocarcinomas, about 80% of squamous.

TCRdb's copy holds only in-frame clones and misses some; the assay was immunoSEQ multiplex PCR. This table has approximately 2,500 clones, about 69% appearing once. CDR3 size: 14 residues. Trimming took 0 bases from V and 10 from J, leaving 16 bases between them. Germline V gives CDR1 SGHNT, CDR2 YYREEE (reference sequence). This clone was counted a single time. Antigen specificity is unknown. The chain links TRBV5-4 to TRBJ1-1, with D possibly matching TRBD1 (5 bases). The sample was lung tumor tissue. This sequence was found in a human donor with non-small cell lung cancer. The CDR3 sequence: CASSLEGGEVRAFF. The CDR3 DNA reads as TGTGCCAGCAGCTTGGAAGGAGGGGAGGTACGAGCTTTCTTT.